The clone carrying this TCR beta chain was seen ten or more times. The antigen is undetermined. What was amplified from RNA transcripts were TCR beta CDR3 regions. HTBI primers were the set used in a first-round RT-PCR of the TCR CDR3. TCRdb reprocessed the multiplex PCR reads with MiXCR, giving one entry per CDR3 protein. There are about 200,000 distinct CDR3 sequences in the sample; under 20% occur only once, and around 52% lies in the top ten. Germline trimming cut 6 bases from V and 3 bases from J; bases unmatched to any gene: 6. Looked up from germline, CDR1 is SNHLY and CDR2 is FYNNEI. CDR3 length equals 14 residues. The record originates from a study of T cells in Graves' hyperthyroidism and ophthalmopathy. Study-wide points: Model output signaled ophthalmopathy a median around 6.9 months ahead of onset.

V usage is TRBV2 and J usage is TRBJ2-3, with 7 bases aligning to TRBD1. The sequenced sample was blood. This TCR derives from a man in his forties or fifties with Graves' hyperthyroidism. The CDR3 DNA is TGTGCCAGCAGGGACAGGCTAATGACAGATACGCAGTATTTT. Protein: CASRDRLMTDTQYF.